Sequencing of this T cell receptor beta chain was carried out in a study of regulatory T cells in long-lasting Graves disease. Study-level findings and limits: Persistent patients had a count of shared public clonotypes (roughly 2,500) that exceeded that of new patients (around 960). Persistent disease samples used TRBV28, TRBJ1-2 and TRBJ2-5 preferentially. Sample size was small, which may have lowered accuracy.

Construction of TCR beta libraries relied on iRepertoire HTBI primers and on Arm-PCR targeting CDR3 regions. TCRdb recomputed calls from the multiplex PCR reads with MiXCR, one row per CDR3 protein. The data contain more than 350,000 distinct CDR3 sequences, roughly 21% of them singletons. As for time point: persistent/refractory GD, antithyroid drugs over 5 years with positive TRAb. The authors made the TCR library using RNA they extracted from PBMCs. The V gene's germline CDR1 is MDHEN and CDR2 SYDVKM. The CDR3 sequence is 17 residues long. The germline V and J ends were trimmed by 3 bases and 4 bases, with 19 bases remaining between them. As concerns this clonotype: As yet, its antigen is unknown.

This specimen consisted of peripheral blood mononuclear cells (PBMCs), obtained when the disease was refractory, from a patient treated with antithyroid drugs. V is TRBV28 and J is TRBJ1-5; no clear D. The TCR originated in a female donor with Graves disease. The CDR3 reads CASSLMVRTGGNQPQHF. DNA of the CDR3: TGTGCCAGCAGTTTGATGGTTAGGACGGGAGGGAATCAGCCCCAGCATTTT.